This T cell receptor (beta chain) comes out of a study of monozygotic twins with cystic fibrosis. Points from the study as a whole: Co-twins had the most similar V usage for 13 of 16 pairs, J for 8. In this small cohort, shared CDR3 numbers showed no association with age, concordance or disease severity. Unrelated CF individuals shared fewer identical clonotypes than monozygotic CF twins. Clonality was generally low (median about 0.0095), higher in the most severe patients.

CDR3 length: 14 amino acids. Germline V gene sequence: CDR1 KGHSH, CDR2 LQKENI. Losses at the gene ends were 3 bases for V and 4 bases for J; bases not matched to a gene: 2. Sequencing used immunoSEQ multiplex PCR; TCRdb keeps in-frame clones, though not all of them. This sample yields about 20,000 clones, of which around 97% are seen a single time; about 2% belongs to the top ten. This clone came up once. Antigen specificity is unknown. This sequence originates from a woman aged 25 to 39 with cystic fibrosis. Input material: blood. The V gene is TRBV18, the J gene TRBJ1-4, with 7 bases aligning to TRBD1. The CDR3 DNA reads as TGTGCCAGCTCACCGGGGACAGTTAATGAAAAACTGTTTTTT. Its translation is CASSPGTVNEKLFF.